The clone carrying this T cell receptor (beta chain) was counted at least ten times. No antigen is known for it. Amplified TCR beta CDR3 regions came from RNA transcripts. RT-PCR in the first round (using the HTBI primer set) targeted the TCR CDR3. MiXCR was run by TCRdb on the multiplex PCR reads, yielding one entry per CDR3 protein. The sample yields about 290,000 distinct CDR3 sequences, about 16% seen once. The V segment lost 1 base and the J segment 8 bases; nucleotides outside the gene matches: 5. The CDR3 covers 16 residues. Germline assignment: CDR1 MDHEN and CDR2 SYDVKM. The source of the sample is a study of T cells in Graves' hyperthyroidism and ophthalmopathy. Study-level results: Before onset, by a median of around six months, the model predicted ophthalmopathy.

The study based diagnoses on clinical symptoms, serum thyroxine and TRAb, thyroid ultrasound and orbital computed tomography. This sample holds PBMCs from about 9.3 ml fresh peripheral blood. The gene calls are TRBV28 and TRBJ2-1, with 13 positions matching TRBD2. The sample comprised blood. This TCR came from a woman in her forties or fifties with Graves' hyperthyroidism that later progressed to Graves' ophthalmopathy. Here the CDR3 DNA reads TGTGCCAGCAGTTTATCGACTAGCGGGAGGTTTGATGAGCAGTTCTTC. Its translation is CASSLSTSGRFDEQFF.